One sample yielded the 26 T cell receptor beta chains listed below, sequenced in a study of graft-versus-host responses after intestinal transplantation. Assay used: immunoSEQ multiplex PCR; TCRdb lists only in-frame clones, some missing. The sample shows 150,000 or so clones, 92% of them seen only once. These receptors' targets are unknown. Sequenced material: unstimulated CD4+ T cells sorted from spleen or lymph node cells, taken before intestinal transplant. These receptors came from a human donor who received an intestinal transplant.

With respect to this clone: Distinct nucleotide sequences in the sample also encode this CDR3. J is TRBJ1-1 and V is TRBV5-6; D uncertain. The germline V gene has CDR1 SGHDT and CDR2 YYEEEE. Trimming took off 0 bases at V and 4 bases at J, with 7 bases between the two ends. The CDR3 spans 13 residues. The CDR3 loop reads CASSLGGGTEAFF. The CDR3 DNA is TGTGCCAGCAGCTTGGGAGGTGGCACTGAAGCTTTCTTT.

The CDR3 DNA is TGTGCCAGCAGCCAAGATCGCAGGGGACTCTACGAGCAGTACTTC. It is translated as CASSQDRRGLYEQYF. V gene TRBV4-2 combines with J gene TRBJ2-7; TRBD1 or TRBD2 may be the D gene (6 bases each). Trimming stripped 0 bases from V and 3 bases from J, with 12 bases between. Germline assignment: CDR1 LGHNA and CDR2 YNFKEQ. The CDR3 totals 15 residues.

The chain employs TRBV4-1 and TRBJ2-5; TRBD2 aligns across 7 bases. Per germline, CDR1 MGHRA and CDR2 YSYEKL. V trimming: 0 bases; J trimming: 3 bases; junction bases outside the gene matches: 10. This CDR3 region has 17 residues. CDR3 sequence (DNA): TGCGCCAGCAGCCAAGATCCCCCCAAGAGCGGGAAAGAGACCCAGTACTTC. Translated: CASSQDPPKSGKETQYF.

J is TRBJ2-1 and V is TRBV6-1; D remains ambiguous. Germline CDR1 MNHNS, CDR2 SASEGT. This CDR3 has 12 amino acids. The ends were cut back, 7 bases at V and 7 bases at J, with 11 bases in the middle. This CDR3 is CASNGGGNEQFF. The CDR3 nucleotides are TGTGCCAGCAATGGCGGCGGTAATGAGCAGTTCTTC.

The chain recombines TRBV11-2 with TRBJ1-5; 7 nucleotides match TRBD1. The germline V gene has CDR1 SGHAT and CDR2 FQNNGV. The CDR3 runs to 14 residues. Trimming removed 0 bases from V and 5 bases from J; junction bases left unmatched: 1. The CDR3 nucleotides are TGTGCCAGCAGCTTAGACAGGGGGGATCAGCCCCAGCATTTT. It encodes CASSLDRGDQPQHF.

The chain links TRBV30 to TRBJ2-5; 10 nucleotides agree with TRBD1. V shed 1 base, J shed 1 base, and the junction held 3 bases outside the gene matches. Germline CDR1 GTSNPN, CDR2 SVGIG (reference sequence). The CDR3 has 15 residues. The CDR3 region is CAWSDRDRGQETQYF. The CDR3 region has the DNA TGTGCCTGGAGTGACCGGGACAGGGGCCAAGAGACCCAGTACTTC.

This chain joins TRBV5-1 and TRBJ1-2; the match to TRBD1 covers 7 bases. Germline CDR1 reads SGHRS; CDR2 reads YFSETQ. The CDR3 loop spans 15 amino acids. V lost 4 bases and J lost 0; bases outside the gene matches: 6. The CDR3, as DNA: TGCGCCAGCAGCCCTACCGGGACAGCTAACTATGGCTACACCTTC. Protein: CASSPTGTANYGYTF.

The chain has TRBV5-1 and TRBJ1-6; 9 bases fit TRBD1. After removal of 3 bases from V and 13 bases from J, the junction contained 17 bases not matched to a gene. The CDR3 is 17 residues long. CDR1 and CDR2 from the germline V gene are SGHRS and YFSETQ. For the CDR3, the DNA is TGCGCCAGCAGCTGGAAAGGACAGGGGTCCGAAGGTTCCCCCCTCCACTTT. Residues: CASSWKGQGSEGSPLHF.

The chain joins TRBV11-2 to TRBJ2-7; possible D gene TRBD1, 6 bases. Germline V gene sequence: CDR1 SGHAT, CDR2 FQNNGV. This CDR3 contains 15 residues. V was shortened by 5 bases and J by 0 bases, with 14 bases between the two germline ends. The CDR3 DNA reads TGTGCCAGCAGCCTCCGGGACAAGATCTCCTACGAGCAGTACTTC. Translated, it gives CASSLRDKISYEQYF.

With respect to this clone: This specimen includes other DNA sequences encoding the same CDR3. V is TRBV19 and J is TRBJ2-1; the D gene is possibly TRBD2 (6 bases). This CDR3 has 12 amino acids. Trimming took off 6 bases at V and 6 bases at J, with 9 bases between the two ends. Germline CDR1 is LNHDA and CDR2 is SQIVND (reference sequence). Here the CDR3 DNA reads TGTGCCAGTAGCGGGAGCGGCAATGAGCAGTTCTTC. This encodes CASSGSGNEQFF.

The chain employs TRBV5-4 and TRBJ1-3; 8 bases map to TRBD1. Germline-derived CDR1 and CDR2 are SGHNT and YYREEE (reference sequence). J lost 0 bases, V lost 3 bases, and 5 bases had no gene match. This CDR3 region has 16 residues. The CDR3 DNA reads TGTGCCAGCAGCTCAGGGGGCATCACCTCTGGAAACACCATATATTTT. Translated: CASSSGGITSGNTIYF.

The chain couples TRBV9 to TRBJ2-7; 11 bases are a match to TRBD2. The CDR3 sequence is 15 residues long. The germline V gene encodes CDR1 SGDLS and CDR2 YYNGEE. The V segment lost 4 bases and the J segment 3 bases; nucleotides outside the gene matches: 6. CDR3 in DNA: TGTGCCAGCAGCTCTGGACTAGCGGGCATCTACGAGCAGTACTTC. Protein sequence: CASSSGLAGIYEQYF.

This sequence joins TRBV7-3 and TRBJ2-3; 7 positions match TRBD1. Germline-derived CDR1 and CDR2 are SGHTA and FQGTGA. The CDR3 sequence is 18 residues long. Losses at the gene ends were 5 bases for V and 0 bases for J; bases not matched to a gene: 14. CDR3 coding DNA: TGTGCCAGCAGCCCCCACGGGCTACAGGGGCCTAGCACAGATACGCAGTATTTT. Its translation: CASSPHGLQGPSTDTQYF.

Only one count was recorded for this clone. The chain joins TRBV9 to TRBJ1-4; 9 bases are a match to TRBD1. The germline CDR1 and CDR2 sequences are SGDLS and YYNGEE. CDR3 length: 16 residues. Trimming at V came to 3 bases and at J to 3 bases, leaving 6 bases not matched to a gene. CDR3 DNA: TGTGCCAGCAGCGGAACAGGGGGCAAGGCTAATGAAAAACTGTTTTTT. It yields the protein CASSGTGGKANEKLFF. Full variable domain (missing parts from reference TRBV9 and TRBJ1-4): DSGVTQTPKHLITATGQRVTLRCSPRSGDLSVYWYQQSLDQGLQFLIQYYNGEERAKGNILERFSAQQFPDLHSELNLSSLELGDSALYFCASSGTGGKANEKLFFGSGTQLSVL.

The rearrangement joins TRBV19 to TRBJ2-1; 8 bases are a match to TRBD2. V gave up 6 bases and J gave up 0 bases; unmatched junction bases: 4. The CDR3 runs to 15 residues. Per the germline V gene, CDR1 is LNHDA and CDR2 is SQIVND (reference sequence). This CDR3 is CASRSSGGSYNEQFF. DNA of the CDR3: TGTGCCAGTAGATCGAGCGGGGGCTCCTACAATGAGCAGTTCTTC.

The chain uses TRBV19 and TRBJ2-3, with 7 bases lining up with TRBD1. The CDR3 runs to 16 residues. The germline V gene has CDR1 LNHDA and CDR2 SQIVND (reference sequence). V was clipped by 5 bases and J by 3 bases; unmatched bases: 11. This CDR3 reads CASSFPWDSETDTQYF. The DNA of the CDR3 is TGTGCCAGTAGTTTCCCGTGGGACAGTGAGACAGATACGCAGTATTTT.

The CDR3: CAIRLSGGTGYGYTF. CDR3 sequence (DNA): TGTGCCATCAGACTTTCGGGCGGGACAGGCTATGGCTACACCTTC. This rearrangement joins TRBV10-3 to TRBJ1-2, with 8 positions matching TRBD1. The CDR3 has 15 amino acids. V shed 6 bases and J 4 bases; nucleotides not matched to a gene: 10. CDR1 and CDR2 from the germline V gene are ENHRY and SYGVKD.

V and J are TRBV5-5 and TRBJ2-3, with D hard to call. The germline CDR1 and CDR2 sequences are SGHKS and YYEKEE (reference sequence). The V and J ends lost 0 bases and 1 base respectively, with 9 bases between them. This CDR3 is 15 amino acids long. The CDR3 is CASSLGGSGTDTQYF. The CDR3, as DNA: TGTGCCAGCAGCTTGGGGGGTTCGGGCACAGATACGCAGTATTTT.

The chain combines TRBV30 with TRBJ1-5, with D perhaps matching TRBD1 (5 bases). The CDR3 has 14 amino acids. Germline values: CDR1 GTSNPN, CDR2 SVGIG (reference sequence). Trimming shortened V by 2 bases and J by 1 base, and 9 bases separated the two germline ends. The CDR3 loop reads CAWSYGTSNQPQHF. The DNA for the CDR3 is TGTGCCTGGAGTTACGGGACCAGCAATCAGCCCCAGCATTTT.

This rearrangement joins TRBV27 to TRBJ2-7; D remains ambiguous. V gave up 10 bases and J gave up 3 bases, with 10 bases separating them. The CDR3 contains 11 residues. The germline gives CDR1 MNHEY, CDR2 SMNVEV (reference sequence). The CDR3 bases are TGTGCCAACTCGTTAGACTACGAGCAGTACTTC. Encoded protein: CANSLDYEQYF.

The chain couples TRBV18 to TRBJ2-5; no definite D call. The J call is in doubt because the DNA end fits TRBJ2-7 better. The CDR3 spans 13 residues. Per the germline V gene, CDR1 is KGHSH and CDR2 is LQKENI. The CDR3 nucleotides read TGTGCCAGCTCAGCGAAATCCGCCTACGAGCAGTACTTC. Its translation: CASSAKSAYEQYF.

As concerns this clone: The same CDR3 is also encoded by other DNA sequences in this sample. This rearrangement joins TRBV4-2 to TRBJ2-4, with a weak D call TRBD1 (5 bases). The CDR3 loop spans 20 amino acids. Germline V gives CDR1 LGHNA, CDR2 YNFKEQ. Deletions cut 6 bases from V and 2 bases from J, with 29 bases between. The CDR3 here is CASSPLQGAETKPSKNIQYF. As DNA, the CDR3 is TGTGCCAGCAGTCCACTACAAGGGGCCGAAACCAAACCTTCCAAAAACATTCAGTACTTC.

This chain joins TRBV29-1 and TRBJ2-1, with 8 nucleotides matching TRBD2. CDR1 and CDR2 from the germline V gene are SQVTM and ANQGSEA. J was trimmed by 6 bases and V by 5 bases; bases with no gene match: 3. CDR3 length equals 12 residues. The CDR3 bases are TGCAGCGTTATTAGCGGGATCAATGAGCAGTTCTTC. Encoded protein: CSVISGINEQFF.

V gene TRBV28 combines with J gene TRBJ2-5; D is possibly TRBD1 or TRBD2 (6 bases each). V was shortened by 4 bases and J by 5 bases, with 17 bases between the two germline ends. Germline CDR1 and CDR2: MDHEN and SYDVKM. This CDR3 contains 15 residues. CDR3 DNA: TGTGCCAGCAGTTCCTGGGGGGCCACTGTTGAGACCCAGTACTTC. This codes for CASSSWGATVETQYF.

This clone was seen just once. The chain uses TRBV11-2 and TRBJ2-2; D ambiguous. The V and J ends lost 0 bases and 1 base respectively, with 3 bases between them. This CDR3 spans 14 amino acids. Germline-derived CDR1 and CDR2 are SGHAT and FQNNGV. In nucleotides, the CDR3 is TGTGCCAGCAGCTTAGAGGGGAACACCGGGGAGCTGTTTTTT. Translating gives CASSLEGNTGELFF.

This chain uses TRBV2 with TRBJ1-4; D gene uncertain. The CDR3 covers 13 residues. Deletions cut 8 bases from V and 0 bases from J, with 7 bases between. Germline values: CDR1 SNHLY, CDR2 FYNNEI. The CDR3 here is CASAPATNEKLFF. CDR3 in DNA: TGTGCCAGCGCCCCTGCAACTAATGAAAAACTGTTTTTT.